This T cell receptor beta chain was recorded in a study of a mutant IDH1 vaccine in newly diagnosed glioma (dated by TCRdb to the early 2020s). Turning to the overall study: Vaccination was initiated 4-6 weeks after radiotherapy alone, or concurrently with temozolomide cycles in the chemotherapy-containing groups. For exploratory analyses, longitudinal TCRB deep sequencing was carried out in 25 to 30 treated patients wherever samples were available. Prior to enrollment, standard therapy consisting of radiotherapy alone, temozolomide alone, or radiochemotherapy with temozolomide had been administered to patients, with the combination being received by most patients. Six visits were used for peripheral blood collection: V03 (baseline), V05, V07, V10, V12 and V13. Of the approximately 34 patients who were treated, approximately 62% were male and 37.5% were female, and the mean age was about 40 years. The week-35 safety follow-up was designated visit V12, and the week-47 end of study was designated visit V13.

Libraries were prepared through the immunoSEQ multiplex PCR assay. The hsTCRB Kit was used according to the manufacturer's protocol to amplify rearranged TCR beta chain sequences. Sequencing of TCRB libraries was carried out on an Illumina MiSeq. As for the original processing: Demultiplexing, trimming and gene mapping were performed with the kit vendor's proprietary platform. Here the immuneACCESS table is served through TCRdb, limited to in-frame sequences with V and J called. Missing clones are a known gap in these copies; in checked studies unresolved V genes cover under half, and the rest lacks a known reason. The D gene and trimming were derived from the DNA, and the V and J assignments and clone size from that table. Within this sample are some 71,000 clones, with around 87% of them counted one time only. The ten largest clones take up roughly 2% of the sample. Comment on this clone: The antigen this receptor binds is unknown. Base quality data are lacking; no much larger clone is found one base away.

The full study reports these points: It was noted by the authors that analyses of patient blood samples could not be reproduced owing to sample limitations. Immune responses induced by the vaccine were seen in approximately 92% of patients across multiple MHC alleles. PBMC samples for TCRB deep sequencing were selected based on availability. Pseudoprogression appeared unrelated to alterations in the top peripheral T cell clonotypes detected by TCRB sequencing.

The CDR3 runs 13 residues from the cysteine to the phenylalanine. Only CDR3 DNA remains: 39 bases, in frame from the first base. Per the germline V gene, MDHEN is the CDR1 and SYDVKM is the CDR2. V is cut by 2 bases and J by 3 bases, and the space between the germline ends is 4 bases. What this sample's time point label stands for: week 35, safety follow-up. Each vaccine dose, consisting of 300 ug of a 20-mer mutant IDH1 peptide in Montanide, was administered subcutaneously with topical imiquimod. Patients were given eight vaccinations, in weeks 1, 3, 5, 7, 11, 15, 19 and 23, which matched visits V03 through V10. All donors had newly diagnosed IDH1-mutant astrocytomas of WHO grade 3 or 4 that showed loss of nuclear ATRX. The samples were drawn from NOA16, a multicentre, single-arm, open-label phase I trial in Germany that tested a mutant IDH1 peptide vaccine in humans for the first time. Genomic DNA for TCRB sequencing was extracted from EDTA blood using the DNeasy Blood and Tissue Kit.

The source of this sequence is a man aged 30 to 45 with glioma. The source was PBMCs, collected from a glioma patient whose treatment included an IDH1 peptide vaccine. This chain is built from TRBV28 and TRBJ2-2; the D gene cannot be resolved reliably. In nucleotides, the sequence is TGTGCCAGCAGTTTAGAGTACACCGGGGAGCTGTTTTTT. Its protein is CASSLEYTGELFF.